The T cell receptor (beta chain) under discussion was sequenced for a study of T cell responses to AZD1222 COVID-19 vaccine (dated by TCRdb to the early 2020s). Regarding the complete study: A total of 233 trial participants underwent TCR sequencing, of whom 207 received two doses of AZD1222 and about 25 received two doses of the MenACWY control vaccine. Enrollment into the trials was organized by age into subgroups of 18-55, 56-69 and 70-plus years, and those subgroups contained roughly 150, 30 and 60 TCR-sequenced participants, respectively. The research as a whole found: Most participants were white British and females outnumbered males, and the authors suggested that clonal diversity may have been underestimated. Vaccine-associated CD4 TCRs spanned the whole spike protein, with dominant responses in regions 160-218 and 743-854. The 56-69-year group was small, and its depth increase did not reach significance, likely because of low power. Nearly half of unique spike-specific TCRs reportedly recognized epitopes outside regions mutated in the B.1.351 and B.1.1.7 variants. Because no day 14 peak-response samples were available, repertoires were characterized only after the peak T cell response. Only five to seven AZD1222 recipients were SARS-CoV-2 seropositive at baseline, limiting conclusions about previously exposed vaccinees. Spike-specific TCR breadth and depth rose significantly after two AZD1222 doses compared with day 0 and with MenACWY recipients.

What the time point label conveys for this sample: baseline before first vaccination. In the paper's terms, the treatment or condition label means: meningococcal conjugate vaccine given as trial control. Vaccinee samples were obtained from the UK trials COV001 and COV002, which included a single-blind randomized controlled phase 2/3 trial of AZD1222 (ChAdOx1 nCoV-19) in healthy adults. For TCRbeta chain sequencing, PBMC samples were collected from trial participants at day 0 and at day 28 after the second dose. The CDR3 regions of human TCRbeta chains were analyzed by immunosequencing. The study's processing was this. Repertoire TCRs were matched against a reference library of SARS-CoV-2-specific TCRs generated with the MIRA antigen-specificity platform. Breadth was defined as the fraction of unique TCRs that were SARS-CoV-2-associated, and depth was defined as the fraction of total T cells that were SARS-CoV-2-associated. Using the MIRA data, each spike-specific TCR was mapped to the spike region that the TCR reacts to and placed in a CD4 or CD8 class. Log10-transformed breadth and depth values were compared by one-way ANOVA with Sidak's multiple comparisons tests. What TCRdb holds here is the immuneACCESS table cut down to in-frame rearrangements. Part of the clones is not present; checked against another copy, under half of the missing clones reflect an unresolved V gene, and the others are unexplained. The DNA was the basis for D and trimming; V, J and clone size are from that table. This sample gives more than 85,000 clones in total; approximately 85% of them show up just once. The ten largest account for 13% of the sample.

Based on the germline V gene, the CDR1 and CDR2 sequences are SGHRS and YFSETQ. The CDR3 goes from the cysteine to the phenylalanine over 14 residues. Only the CDR3 portion is preserved as DNA: 42 bases, with reading frame beginning at the first base. V loses 4 bases of germline sequence and J loses 6 bases, and the interval between the two ends is 17 bases. Of note for this clone: The antigen this receptor binds is unknown. Nothing much larger sits one base from this clone, and base qualities are not available.

This receptor was identified in an adult in good health. This chain is built from TRBV5-1 and TRBJ2-7, with the identity of the D gene unclear. The sequencing here drew on peripheral blood, taken on day 0 of MenACWY control vaccination. The nucleotides are TGCGCCAGCAGCACTGCAATTCGCCGGCGCGAGCAGTACTTC. This codes for CASSTAIRRREQYF.